The 20 T cell receptor beta chains reported below all come from one sample, sequenced in a study of molecular identifiers for immune sequencing clone quantification (dated by TCRdb to the late 2010s). Library preparation used PCR. The sequencer listed for this sample is Illumina HiSeq 4000. The public sequencing data were trimmed at Q25 with fastp and processed into clonotypes with MiXCR by TCRdb, which kept only in-frame beta chains. Records with the same CDR3 protein are collapsed into one entry carrying the most frequent genes and DNA. This sample holds about 640,000 distinct CDR3 sequences; 15% to 20% were observed only once. The leading ten clones occupy 0.85% of the sample. Specimen: naive CD8+ T cells from blood, with Jurkat cell RNA spiked in. The sample's cell subset or site label is to be understood as: FACS-sorted CD8+CD4-CCR7+CD45RA+ naive T cells. These receptor sequences come from a human donor in good health. Some libraries in this study had Jurkat cell RNA spiked in.

V usage is TRBV28 and J usage is TRBJ2-2; TRBD2 agrees at 7 bases. The ends lost 3 bases at V and 5 bases at J; junction bases unmatched: 9. The germline CDR1 and CDR2 sequences are MDHEN and SYDVKM. The CDR3 spans 16 residues. The CDR3 DNA sequence: TGTGCCAGCAGTTTGGTCGGGGGAGGGCGGACCGGGGAGCTGTTTTTT. Translation gives CASSLVGGGRTGELFF.

This sequence joins TRBV20-1 and TRBJ2-7; 8 bases map to TRBD2. CDR3 length equals 13 residues. Germline V gene sequence: CDR1 DFQATT, CDR2 SNEGSKA (reference sequence). V shed 6 bases and J 6 bases; nucleotides not matched to a gene: 10. The CDR3: CSAGPSGSPEQYF. Written as DNA, the CDR3 is TGCAGTGCCGGCCCAAGCGGGAGCCCCGAGCAGTACTTC.

Comments on this clonotype: A clone one base away is much larger, so this may be a read error. V is TRBV29-1 and J is TRBJ2-3, with D possibly TRBD1 on 5 matching bases. The J call may be mistaken, given a closer DNA end match to TRBJ1-5. Germline CDR1 SQVTM, CDR2 ANQGSEA. The CDR3 is 11 amino acids. In DNA, the CDR3 is TGCAGCGCCGTAGGGGTGGATACGCAGCATTTT. Amino acid sequence: CSAVGVDTQHF.

This clonotype was seen ten or more times. The chain couples TRBV6-5 to TRBJ2-5, with TRBD2 matching over 11 bases. The CDR3 loop spans 15 amino acids. Germline lookup yields CDR1 MNHEY and CDR2 SVGAGI. The J segment lost 4 bases and the V segment lost 7 bases, leaving 8 bases of the junction unmatched. The CDR3 nucleotides read TGTGCCAGCACCACACTAGCGGGAGTTGGAGAGACCCAGTACTTC. Encoded protein: CASTTLAGVGETQYF.

As regards this clonotype: It may be a read error: a sequence one base away is much more abundant. In this CDR3 the conserved last residue, phenylalanine or tryptophan, is missing, so a read error is likely. The chain uses TRBV29-1 and TRBJ2-5; 13 bases are a match to TRBD2. Germline V CDR1 and CDR2: SQVTM, ANQGSEA. J was trimmed by 5 bases and V by 5 bases; bases with no gene match: 5. This CDR3 contains 14 residues. The CDR3 nucleotides are TGCAGCGTTCTGGGACTAGCGGGGTGGGAGACCCAGTACCTC. Its translation: CSVLGLAGWETQYL.

This clonotype was observed many times. The V gene is TRBV5-1, the J gene TRBJ1-1; D is uncertain. CDR3 length equals 12 residues. Germline V CDR1 and CDR2: SGHRS, YFSETQ. Trimming left V 6 bases short and J 8 bases short, with 14 bases between. DNA for the CDR3: TGCGCCAGCACCCTCGCCGGGGTAGAAGCTTTCTTT. It encodes CASTLAGVEAFF.

This clonotype was observed at least ten times. This chain links TRBV5-1 with TRBJ2-1; D remains unclear. Trimming removed 4 bases from V and 5 bases from J, with 4 bases in between. The CDR3 has 11 residues. Looked up from germline, CDR1 is SGHRS and CDR2 is YFSETQ. The CDR3 region is CASSLNNEQFF. CDR3 nucleotide sequence: TGCGCCAGCAGCCTTAACAATGAGCAGTTCTTC.

This clonotype was detected ten times or more. This chain uses TRBV19 with TRBJ2-3, with 7 bases aligning to TRBD2. Looked up from germline, CDR1 is LNHDA and CDR2 is SQIVND (reference sequence). CDR3 size: 15 residues. Trimming at V came to 9 bases and at J to 0 bases, leaving 9 bases not matched to a gene. CDR3 sequence (DNA): TGTGCCAGCAGTTGGGAGGGCCCTAGCACAGATACGCAGTATTTT. It encodes CASSWEGPSTDTQYF.

This clonotype appeared many times. The chain links TRBV19 to TRBJ2-7; D not resolved. Trimming left V 4 bases short and J 4 bases short, with 11 bases between. Per germline, CDR1 LNHDA and CDR2 SQIVND (reference sequence). The length of the CDR3 is 13 residues. The CDR3 sequence: CASSTPPWYEQYF. The CDR3 nucleotides are TGTGCCAGTAGTACCCCACCCTGGTACGAGCAGTACTTC.

This clonotype occurred many times. The V gene is TRBV3-1, the J gene TRBJ1-2; weak D call: TRBD1 (5 bases). The CDR3 is 16 amino acids. Germline assignment: CDR1 LGHDT and CDR2 YNNKEL (reference sequence). Trimming took 1 base from V and 3 from J, leaving 15 bases between them. This chain's CDR3 is CASSQVQTGIDYGYTF. The CDR3 nucleotides read TGTGCCAGCAGCCAAGTTCAAACAGGCATTGACTATGGCTACACCTTC.

At least ten counts were recorded for this clonotype. J is TRBJ2-3 and V is TRBV7-9; D may correspond to TRBD1 or TRBD2 (5 bases each). V lost 5 bases and J 2 bases, leaving 23 bases between the germline ends. The CDR3 length is 18 residues. Germline V gene sequence: CDR1 SEHNR, CDR2 FQNEAQ (reference sequence). This CDR3 is CASSHSPRGLIPTDTQYF. As DNA, the CDR3 is TGTGCCAGCAGCCACTCACCGAGGGGCCTGATCCCCACAGATACGCAGTATTTT.

This clonotype was detected many times. The V and J genes are TRBV28 and TRBJ2-6; perhaps D is TRBD1 or TRBD2 (5 bases each). This CDR3 has 17 amino acids. CDR1 MDHEN and CDR2 SYDVKM come from the germline V gene. V dropped 3 bases and J dropped 0 bases, with 12 bases sitting between them. The CDR3 nucleotides read TGTGCCAGCAGTTTCAGGGACCGACCCTCTGGGGCCAACGTCCTGACTTTC. Translating it yields CASSFRDRPSGANVLTF.

As concerns this clonotype: This sequence may be a read error, since a much larger clone differs from it by one base. V is TRBV29-1 and J is TRBJ2-1; TRBD2 matches 10 bases. After removal of 3 bases from V and 8 bases from J, the junction contained 7 bases not matched to a gene. The CDR3 loop spans 14 amino acids. Germline V gene lookup returns CDR1 SQVTM and CDR2 ANQGSEA. CDR3 sequence: CSVESSGGDYEQFF. The CDR3 coding sequence is TGCAGCGTTGAGTCTAGCGGGGGAGACTATGAGCAGTTCTTC.

This clonotype was detected many times. This sequence joins TRBV10-3 and TRBJ2-7; D unclear. The germline V and J ends were trimmed by 7 bases and 3 bases, with 10 bases remaining between them. This CDR3 region has 12 residues. Germline values: CDR1 ENHRY, CDR2 SYGVKD. The CDR3 is CAITGPNYEQYF. CDR3 coding DNA: TGTGCCATCACAGGCCCAAACTACGAGCAGTACTTC.

This clonotype has at least ten counts. J is TRBJ1-5 and V is TRBV5-6; 8 bases are shared with TRBD1. The CDR3 extends over 15 amino acids. After removal of 4 bases from V and 3 bases from J, the junction contained 6 bases not matched to a gene. CDR1 and CDR2 from the germline V gene are SGHDT and YYEEEE. The CDR3 sequence is CASSLGTGDNQPQHF. CDR3 sequence (DNA): TGTGCCAGCAGCCTTGGGACAGGCGACAATCAGCCCCAGCATTTT.

This chain links TRBV27 with TRBJ2-2, with D perhaps matching TRBD1 (5 bases). The CDR3 is 14 amino acids. Germline V gene sequence: CDR1 MNHEY, CDR2 SMNVEV (reference sequence). V was pared by 5 bases and J by 3 bases, with 10 bases between. CDR3 DNA: TGTGCCAGCAGTGGAGAAGGGGACACCGGGGAGCTGTTTTTT. Its translation is CASSGEGDTGELFF.

This chain links TRBV20-1 with TRBJ2-5; D unclear. The ends were cut back, 6 bases at V and 2 bases at J, with 10 bases in the middle. The CDR3 length is 12 residues. Germline lookup yields CDR1 DFQATT and CDR2 SNEGSKA (reference sequence). Here the CDR3 reads CSAQHLQETQYF. The CDR3 nucleotides read TGCAGTGCCCAACATCTGCAAGAGACCCAGTACTTC.

This clonotype was counted ten times or more. The chain combines TRBV7-9 with TRBJ2-1; D uncertain. With 5 bases removed from V and 0 bases from J, the gap between germline ends came to 17 bases. Germline assignment: CDR1 SEHNR and CDR2 FQNEAQ (reference sequence). CDR3 length: 17 residues. Here the CDR3 reads CASSQNLGFGSYNEQFF. The DNA for the CDR3 is TGTGCCAGCAGCCAAAACTTGGGGTTTGGCTCCTACAATGAGCAGTTCTTC.

The gene calls are TRBV28 and TRBJ2-2; D uncertain. CDR3 size: 15 residues. The germline V gene has CDR1 MDHEN and CDR2 SYDVKM. Trimming cost V 5 bases and J 2 bases, with 12 bases left between them. DNA of the CDR3: TGTGCCAGCAGTCCCCGGGCAGTAAACACCGGGGAGCTGTTTTTT. Its protein product is CASSPRAVNTGELFF.

Of note for this clonotype: One end of the junction does not line up with germline, which may come from a read error. The chain combines TRBV20-1 with TRBJ2-7, with D perhaps TRBD1 (6 bases). The CDR3 has 13 residues. Germline CDR1 DFQATT, CDR2 SNEGSKA (reference sequence). This chain's CDR3 is CSASGVYSCEQYF. The CDR3 DNA reads as TGCAGTGCTTCAGGGGTTTATTCCTGCGAGCAGTACTTC.